The source of this T cell receptor beta chain is a study of shared clonotypes between healthy human individuals. Study observations and caveats: On the whole, naive subsets had larger estimated richness than memory subsets had.

Each cell subset's genomic DNA was divided evenly among several immunoSEQ plates. Profiling relied on immunoSEQ multiplex PCR, and the TCRdb table lists in-frame clones only, not all of them. The data show some 2.1 million clones, just under 95% seen once. This clone was counted a single time. Antigen: not known. Terminally differentiated effector memory CD45RA+ cells were excluded by CCR7 positive selection of CD45RO-negative cells. The V gene lost 2 bases and the J gene lost 5 bases, with 13 bases spanning the gap. CDR1 is MNHEY, CDR2 SMNVEV, per germline (reference sequence). This CDR3 has 14 residues.

This sequence originates from a man in his late teens or twenties in good health. The sequencing input was naive CD8+ T cells sorted from blood. The genes are TRBV27 and TRBJ2-7, with D perhaps TRBD1 or TRBD2 (7 bases each). The CDR3 is CASSLVGGGHEQYF. CDR3 DNA: TGTGCCAGCAGTTTAGTGGGAGGGGGCCACGAGCAGTACTTC.